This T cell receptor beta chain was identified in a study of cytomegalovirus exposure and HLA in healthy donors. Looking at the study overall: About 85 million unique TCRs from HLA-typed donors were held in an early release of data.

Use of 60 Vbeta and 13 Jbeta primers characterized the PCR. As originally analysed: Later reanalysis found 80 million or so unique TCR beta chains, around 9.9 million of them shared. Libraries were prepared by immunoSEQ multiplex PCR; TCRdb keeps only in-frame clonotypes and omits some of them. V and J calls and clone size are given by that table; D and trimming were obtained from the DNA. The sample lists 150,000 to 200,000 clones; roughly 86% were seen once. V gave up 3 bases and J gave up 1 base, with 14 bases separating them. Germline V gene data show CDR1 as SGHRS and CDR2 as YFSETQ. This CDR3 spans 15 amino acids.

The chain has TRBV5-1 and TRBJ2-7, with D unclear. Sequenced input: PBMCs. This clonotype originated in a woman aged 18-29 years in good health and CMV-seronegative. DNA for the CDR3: TGCGCCAGCAGCTCCGGTTCCACCCCGTCCTACGAGCAGTACTTC. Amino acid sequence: CASSSGSTPSYEQYF.